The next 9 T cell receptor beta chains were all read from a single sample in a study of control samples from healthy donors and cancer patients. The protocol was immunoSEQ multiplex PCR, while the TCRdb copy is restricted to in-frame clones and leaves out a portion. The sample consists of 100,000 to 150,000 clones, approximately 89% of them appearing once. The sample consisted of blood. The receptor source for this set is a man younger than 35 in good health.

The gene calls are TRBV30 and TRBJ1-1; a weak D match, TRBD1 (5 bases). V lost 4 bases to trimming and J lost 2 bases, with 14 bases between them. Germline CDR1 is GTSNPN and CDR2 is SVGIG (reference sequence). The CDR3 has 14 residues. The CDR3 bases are TGTGCCTGGAACCCAAGGGGCTTCAACACTGAAGCTTTCTTT. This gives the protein CAWNPRGFNTEAFF.

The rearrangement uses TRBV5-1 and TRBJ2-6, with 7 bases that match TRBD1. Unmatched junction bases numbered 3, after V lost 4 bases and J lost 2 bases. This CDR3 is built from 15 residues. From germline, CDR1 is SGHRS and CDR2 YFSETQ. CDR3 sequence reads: CASSAQGTGANVLTF. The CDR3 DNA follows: TGCGCCAGCAGCGCACAGGGGACTGGGGCCAACGTCCTGACTTTC.

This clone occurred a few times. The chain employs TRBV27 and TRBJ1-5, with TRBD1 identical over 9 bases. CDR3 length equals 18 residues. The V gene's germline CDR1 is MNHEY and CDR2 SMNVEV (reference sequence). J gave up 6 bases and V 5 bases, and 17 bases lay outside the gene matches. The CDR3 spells CASSPIPAGQGMGQPQHF. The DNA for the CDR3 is TGTGCCAGCAGTCCGATCCCGGCGGGACAGGGCATGGGTCAGCCCCAGCATTTT.

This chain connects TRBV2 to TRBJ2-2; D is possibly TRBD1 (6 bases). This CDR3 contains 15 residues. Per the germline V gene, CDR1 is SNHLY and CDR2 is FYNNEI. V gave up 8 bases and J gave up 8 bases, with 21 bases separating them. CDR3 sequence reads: CASGPDRTRVGELFF. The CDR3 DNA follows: TGTGCCAGCGGTCCCGACAGGACAAGGGTAGGGGAGCTGTTTTTT.

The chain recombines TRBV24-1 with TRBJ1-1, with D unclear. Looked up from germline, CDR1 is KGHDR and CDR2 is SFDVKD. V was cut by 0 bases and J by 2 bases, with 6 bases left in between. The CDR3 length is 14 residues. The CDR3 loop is CATSDLGGNTEAFF. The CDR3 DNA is TGTGCCACCAGTGATTTGGGCGGCAACACTGAAGCTTTCTTT.

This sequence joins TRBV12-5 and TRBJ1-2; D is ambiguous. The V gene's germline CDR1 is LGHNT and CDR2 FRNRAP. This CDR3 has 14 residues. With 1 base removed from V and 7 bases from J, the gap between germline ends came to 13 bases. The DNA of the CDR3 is TGTGCTAGTGGTTTGGCCCCCGGGTCCTCTGGCTACACCTTC. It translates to CASGLAPGSSGYTF.

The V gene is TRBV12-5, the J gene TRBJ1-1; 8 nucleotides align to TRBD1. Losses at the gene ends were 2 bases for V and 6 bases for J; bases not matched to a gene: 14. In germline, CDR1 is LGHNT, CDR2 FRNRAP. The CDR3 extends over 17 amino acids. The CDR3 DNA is TGTGCTAGTGGTTTGACCCCCGGGACAGGCCGAACGGCTGAAGCTTTCTTT. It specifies CASGLTPGTGRTAEAFF.

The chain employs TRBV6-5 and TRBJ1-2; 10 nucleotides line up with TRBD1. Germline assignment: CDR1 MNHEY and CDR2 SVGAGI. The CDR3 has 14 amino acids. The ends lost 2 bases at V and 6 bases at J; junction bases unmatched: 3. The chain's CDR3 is CASSYTTGGNGYTF. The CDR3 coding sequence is TGTGCCAGCAGTTACACGACAGGGGGCAATGGCTACACCTTC.

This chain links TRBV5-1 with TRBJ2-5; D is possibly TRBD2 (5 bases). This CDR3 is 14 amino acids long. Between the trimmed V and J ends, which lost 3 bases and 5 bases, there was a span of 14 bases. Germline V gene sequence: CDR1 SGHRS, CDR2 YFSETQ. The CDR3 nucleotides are TGCGCCAGCAGCTCTCGCACTAGTCGGGAGACCCAGTACTTC. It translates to CASSSRTSRETQYF. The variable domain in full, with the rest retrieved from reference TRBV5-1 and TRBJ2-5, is KAGVTQTPRYLIKTRGQQVTLSCSPISGHRSVSWYQQTPGQGLQFLFEYFSETQRNKGNFPGRFSGRQFSNSRSEMNVSTLELGDSALYLCASSSRTSRETQYFGPGTRLLVL.